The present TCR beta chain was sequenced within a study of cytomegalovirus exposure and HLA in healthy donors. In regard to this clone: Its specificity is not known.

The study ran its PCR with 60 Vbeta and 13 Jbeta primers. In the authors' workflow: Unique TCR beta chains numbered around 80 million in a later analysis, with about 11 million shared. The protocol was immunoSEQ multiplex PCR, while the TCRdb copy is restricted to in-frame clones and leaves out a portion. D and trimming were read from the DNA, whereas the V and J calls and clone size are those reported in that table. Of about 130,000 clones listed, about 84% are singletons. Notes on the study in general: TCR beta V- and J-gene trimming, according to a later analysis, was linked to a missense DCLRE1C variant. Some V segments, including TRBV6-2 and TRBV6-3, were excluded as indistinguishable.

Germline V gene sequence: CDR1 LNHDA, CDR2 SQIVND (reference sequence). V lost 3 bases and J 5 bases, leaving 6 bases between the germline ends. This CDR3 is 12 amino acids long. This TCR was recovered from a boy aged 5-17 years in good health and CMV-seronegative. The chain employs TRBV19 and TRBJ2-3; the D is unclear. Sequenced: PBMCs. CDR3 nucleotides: TGTGCCAGTAGTATCTCGGGAGATACGCAGTATTTT. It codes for CASSISGDTQYF.